This T cell receptor beta chain was recovered during a study of cytomegalovirus exposure and HLA in healthy donors. Study conclusions and caveats: Across donors, most TCRs were seen rarely, yet some public ones were widespread. An observed cluster of highly shared sequence variants was recorded as a likely sequencing artifact. Published work reported that the classifier diagnosed cytomegalovirus status with high specificity and sensitivity. Later analysis found that TCR beta chains associated with HLA were more clonally expanded than other, equally common chains.

A remark on this clone: The antigen remains undetermined.

In germline, CDR1 is ENHRY, CDR2 SYGVKD. CDR3 length: 14 amino acids. V was pared by 5 bases and J by 0 bases, with 9 bases between. Primers included in the PCR were 60 Vbeta and 13 Jbeta primers. The protocol was immunoSEQ multiplex PCR, while the TCRdb copy is restricted to in-frame clones and leaves out a portion. The sample consists of 100,000 to 150,000 clones, about three quarters of them appearing once. The genes are TRBV10-3 and TRBJ2-3; D remains ambiguous. The sequence derives from a man aged 30 to 45 in good health and CMV-seronegative. Sequenced sample: PBMCs. The CDR3 sequence: CAISPQTSTDTQYF. CDR3 bases: TGTGCCATCAGTCCGCAGACTAGCACAGATACGCAGTATTTT.